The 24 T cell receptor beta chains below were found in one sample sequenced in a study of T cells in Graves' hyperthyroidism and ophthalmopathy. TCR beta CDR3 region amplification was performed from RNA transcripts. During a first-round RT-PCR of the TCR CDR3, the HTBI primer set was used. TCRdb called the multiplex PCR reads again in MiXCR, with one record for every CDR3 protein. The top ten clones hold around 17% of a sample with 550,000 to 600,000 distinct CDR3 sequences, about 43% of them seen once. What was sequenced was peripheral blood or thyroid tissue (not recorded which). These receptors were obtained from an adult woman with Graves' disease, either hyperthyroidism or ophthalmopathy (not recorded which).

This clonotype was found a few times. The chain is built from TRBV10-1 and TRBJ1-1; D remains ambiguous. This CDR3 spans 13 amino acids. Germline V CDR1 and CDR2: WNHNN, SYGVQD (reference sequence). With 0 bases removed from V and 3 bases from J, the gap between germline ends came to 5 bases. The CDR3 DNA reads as TGCGCCAGCAGTGAGTCGGGCTACACTGAAGCTTTCTTT. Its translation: CASSESGYTEAFF.

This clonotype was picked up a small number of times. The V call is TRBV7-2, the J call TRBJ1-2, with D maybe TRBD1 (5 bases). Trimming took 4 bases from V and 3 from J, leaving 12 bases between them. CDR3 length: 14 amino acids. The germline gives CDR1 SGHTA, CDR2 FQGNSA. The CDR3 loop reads CASSSGTEHYGYTF. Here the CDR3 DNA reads TGTGCCAGCAGCTCCGGGACGGAACACTATGGCTACACCTTC.

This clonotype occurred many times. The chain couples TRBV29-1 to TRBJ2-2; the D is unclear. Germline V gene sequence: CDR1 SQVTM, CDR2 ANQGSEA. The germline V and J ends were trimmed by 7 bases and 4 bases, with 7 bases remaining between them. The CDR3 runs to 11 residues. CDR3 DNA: TGCAGCGCCTTGGGCACCGGGGAGCTGTTTTTT. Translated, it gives CSALGTGELFF.

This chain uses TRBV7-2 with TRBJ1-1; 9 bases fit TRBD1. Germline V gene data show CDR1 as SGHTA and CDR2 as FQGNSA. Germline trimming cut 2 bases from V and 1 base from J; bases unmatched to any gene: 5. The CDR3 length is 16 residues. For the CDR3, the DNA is TGTGCCAGCAGCTTAAACAGGGGGCGGAAGAACACTGAAGCTTTCTTT. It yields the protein CASSLNRGRKNTEAFF.

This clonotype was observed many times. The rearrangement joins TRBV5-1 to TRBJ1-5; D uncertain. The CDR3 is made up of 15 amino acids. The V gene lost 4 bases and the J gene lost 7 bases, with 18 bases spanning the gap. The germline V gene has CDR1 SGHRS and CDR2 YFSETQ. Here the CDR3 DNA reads TGCGCCAGCAGCCCCCTCGGGCCCTGGGCACAGCCCCAGCATTTT. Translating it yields CASSPLGPWAQPQHF.

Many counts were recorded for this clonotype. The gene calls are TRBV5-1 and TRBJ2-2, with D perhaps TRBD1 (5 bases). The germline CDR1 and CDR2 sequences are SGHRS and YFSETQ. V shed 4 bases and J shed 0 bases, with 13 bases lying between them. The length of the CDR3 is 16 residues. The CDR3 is CASSTSRTSNTGELFF. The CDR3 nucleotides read TGCGCCAGCAGCACCAGCCGGACATCGAACACCGGGGAGCTGTTTTTT.

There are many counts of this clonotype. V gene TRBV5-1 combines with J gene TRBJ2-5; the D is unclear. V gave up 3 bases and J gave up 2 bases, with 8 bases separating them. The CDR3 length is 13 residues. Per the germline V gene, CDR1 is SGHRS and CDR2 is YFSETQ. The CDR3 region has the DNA TGCGCCAGCAGCTCGACGATTCAAGAGACCCAGTACTTC. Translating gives CASSSTIQETQYF. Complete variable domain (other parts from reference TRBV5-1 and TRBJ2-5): KAGVTQTPRYLIKTRGQQVTLSCSPISGHRSVSWYQQTPGQGLQFLFEYFSETQRNKGNFPGRFSGRQFSNSRSEMNVSTLELGDSALYLCASSSTIQETQYFGPGTRLLVL.

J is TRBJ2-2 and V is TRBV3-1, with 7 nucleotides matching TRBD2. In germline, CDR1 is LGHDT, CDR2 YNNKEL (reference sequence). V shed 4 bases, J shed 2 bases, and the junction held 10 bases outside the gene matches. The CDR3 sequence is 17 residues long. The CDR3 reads CASSRGSGDFNTGELFF. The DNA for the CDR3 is TGTGCCAGCAGCCGAGGAAGCGGGGACTTTAACACCGGGGAGCTGTTTTTT.

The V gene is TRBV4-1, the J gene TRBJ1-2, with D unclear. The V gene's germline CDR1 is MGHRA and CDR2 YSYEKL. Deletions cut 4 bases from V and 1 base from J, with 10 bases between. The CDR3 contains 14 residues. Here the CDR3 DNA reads TGCGCCAGCAGCCGAGTGGACGGTAACTATGGCTACACCTTC. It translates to CASSRVDGNYGYTF.

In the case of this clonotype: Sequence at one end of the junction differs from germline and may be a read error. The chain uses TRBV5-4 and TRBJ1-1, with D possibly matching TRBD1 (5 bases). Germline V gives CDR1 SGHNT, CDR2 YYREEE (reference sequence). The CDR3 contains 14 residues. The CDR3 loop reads CASNLEQEETEAFF. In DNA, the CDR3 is TGTGCCAGCAACTTGGAACAGGAGGAAACTGAAGCTTTCTTT.

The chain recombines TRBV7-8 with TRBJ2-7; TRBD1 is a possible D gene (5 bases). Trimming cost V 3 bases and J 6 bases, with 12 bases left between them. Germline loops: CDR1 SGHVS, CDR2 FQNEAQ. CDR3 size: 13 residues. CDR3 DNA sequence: TGTGCCAGCAGCTTGTCACAGGCGTCCGAGCAGTACTTC. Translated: CASSLSQASEQYF.

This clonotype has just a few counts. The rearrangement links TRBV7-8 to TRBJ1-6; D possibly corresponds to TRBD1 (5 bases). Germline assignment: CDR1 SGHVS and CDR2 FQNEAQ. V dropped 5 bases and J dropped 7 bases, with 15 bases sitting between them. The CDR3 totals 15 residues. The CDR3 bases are TGTGCCAGCAGCCAAGCGGGACGGGGAAATTCACCCCTCCACTTT. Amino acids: CASSQAGRGNSPLHF.

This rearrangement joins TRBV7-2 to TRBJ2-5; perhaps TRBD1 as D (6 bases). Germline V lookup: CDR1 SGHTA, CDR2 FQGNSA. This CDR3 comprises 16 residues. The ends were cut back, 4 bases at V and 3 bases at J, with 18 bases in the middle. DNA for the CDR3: TGTGCCAGCAGCTCAGGGTATGGCAGGGGCAAAGAGACCCAGTACTTC. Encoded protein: CASSSGYGRGKETQYF.

CDR3 bases: TGTGCCAGCAGCTTTCGGGGGGGCTCAACCGTGGGCCAGTACTTC. The encoded protein is CASSFRGGSTVGQYF. V and J are TRBV7-6 and TRBJ2-5; 8 bases agree with TRBD2. Germline-derived CDR1 and CDR2 are SGHVS and FNYEAQ. With V trimmed by 3 bases and J by 10 bases, 13 bases remained unmatched. The CDR3 is made up of 15 amino acids.

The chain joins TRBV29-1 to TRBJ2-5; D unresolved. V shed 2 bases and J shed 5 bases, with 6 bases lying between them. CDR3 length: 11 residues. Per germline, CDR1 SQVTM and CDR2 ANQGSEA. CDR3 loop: CSVEQVETQYF. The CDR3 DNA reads TGCAGCGTTGAACAAGTGGAGACCCAGTACTTC. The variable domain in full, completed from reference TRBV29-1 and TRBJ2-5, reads SAVISQKPSRDICQRGTSLTIQCQVDSQVTMMFWYRQQPGQSLTLIATANQGSEATYESGFVIDKFPISRPNLTFSTLTVSNMSPEDSSIYLCSVEQVETQYFGPGTRLLVL.

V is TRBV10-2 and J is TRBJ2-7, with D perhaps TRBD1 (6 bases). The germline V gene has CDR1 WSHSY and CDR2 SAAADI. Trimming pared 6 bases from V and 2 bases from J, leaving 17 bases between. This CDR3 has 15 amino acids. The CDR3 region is CASSGSGASTYEQYF. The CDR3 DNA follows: TGCGCCAGCAGCGGCTCAGGGGCTTCCACCTACGAGCAGTACTTC.

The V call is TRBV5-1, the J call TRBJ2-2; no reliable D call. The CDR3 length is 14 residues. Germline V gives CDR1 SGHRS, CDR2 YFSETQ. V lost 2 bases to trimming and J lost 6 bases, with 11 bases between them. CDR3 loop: CASSFLNPAGELFF. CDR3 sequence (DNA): TGCGCCAGCAGCTTCTTAAACCCCGCCGGGGAGCTGTTTTTT.

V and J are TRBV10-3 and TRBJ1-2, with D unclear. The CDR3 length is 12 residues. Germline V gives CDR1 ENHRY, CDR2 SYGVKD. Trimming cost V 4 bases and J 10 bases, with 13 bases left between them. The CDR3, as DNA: TGTGCCATCAGTGCCGCGGGAATTACCTACACCTTC. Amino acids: CAISAAGITYTF.

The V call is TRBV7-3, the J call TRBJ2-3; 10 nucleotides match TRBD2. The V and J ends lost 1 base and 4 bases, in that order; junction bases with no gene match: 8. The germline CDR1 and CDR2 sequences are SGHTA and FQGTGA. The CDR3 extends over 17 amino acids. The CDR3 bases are TGTGCCAGCAGCTTAAGTGTATTAGCGGGAGGCCCAGATACGCAGTATTTT. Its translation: CASSLSVLAGGPDTQYF.

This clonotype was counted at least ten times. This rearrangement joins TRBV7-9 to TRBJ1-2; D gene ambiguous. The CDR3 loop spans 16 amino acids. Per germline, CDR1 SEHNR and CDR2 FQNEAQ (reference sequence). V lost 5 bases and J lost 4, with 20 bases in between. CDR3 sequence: CASSPSHRGVIYGYTF. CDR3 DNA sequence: TGTGCCAGCAGCCCCTCGCACCGGGGAGTAATCTATGGCTACACCTTC.

CDR3 DNA sequence: TGTGCCAGCACCGTTACAGGGGCGAACACTGAAGCTTTCTTT. It is translated as CASTVTGANTEAFF. This chain uses TRBV7-2 with TRBJ1-1, with TRBD1 matching 7 bases. Germline lookup yields CDR1 SGHTA and CDR2 FQGNSA. The CDR3 is 14 residues long. V shed 7 bases and J 1 base; nucleotides not matched to a gene: 6.

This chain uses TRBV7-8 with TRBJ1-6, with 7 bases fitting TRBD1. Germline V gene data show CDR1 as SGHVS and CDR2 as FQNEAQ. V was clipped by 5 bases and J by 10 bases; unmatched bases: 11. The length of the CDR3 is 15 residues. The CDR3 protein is CASSGGAGGSSPLHF. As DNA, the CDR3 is TGTGCCAGCAGCGGGGGGGCAGGGGGTTCGTCACCCCTCCACTTT.

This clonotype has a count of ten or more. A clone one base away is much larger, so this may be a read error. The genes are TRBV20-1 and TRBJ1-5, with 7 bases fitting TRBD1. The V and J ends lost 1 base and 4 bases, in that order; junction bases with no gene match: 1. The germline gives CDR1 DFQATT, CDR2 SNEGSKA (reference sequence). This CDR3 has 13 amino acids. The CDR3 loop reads CSARVQGNQPQHF. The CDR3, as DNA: TGCAGTGCTAGAGTACAGGGGAATCAGCCCCAGCATTTT.

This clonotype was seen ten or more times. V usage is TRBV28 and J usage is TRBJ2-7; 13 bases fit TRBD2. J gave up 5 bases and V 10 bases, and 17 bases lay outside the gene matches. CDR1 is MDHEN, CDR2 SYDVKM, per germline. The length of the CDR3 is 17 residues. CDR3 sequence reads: CATFAGTSGNIRDEQYF. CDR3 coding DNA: TGTGCCACCTTTGCTGGGACTAGCGGGAATATAAGGGACGAGCAGTACTTC.